The clone carrying this T cell receptor (beta chain) was counted many times. CDR1 and CDR2 (germline): ENHRY, SYGVKD. V dropped 7 bases and J dropped 3 bases, with 12 bases sitting between them. The CDR3 sequence is 14 residues long. TCRdb reprocessed the RT-PCR reads via MiXCR and lists one record per CDR3 protein. The sample holds around 480,000 distinct CDR3 sequences; about a tenth are singletons and the top ten take 12%. The source of the sample is a study of response to subunit inactivated influenza vaccine. The chain recombines TRBV10-3 with TRBJ2-2, with D perhaps TRBD2 (6 bases). The material was PBMCs from blood, obtained 35 to 45 days after vaccination. This clonotype was obtained from a man aged 45-65 years who received an inactivated influenza vaccine. DNA of the CDR3: TGTGCCATCATGGAGGGGCAGGACACCGGGGAGCTGTTTTTT. Its translation is CAIMEGQDTGELFF.